This T cell receptor beta chain was retrieved from a study of OX40 agonist ivuxolimab in advanced cancers. Per the germline V gene, CDR1 is SGHVS and CDR2 is FQNEAQ. Unmatched junction bases numbered 13, after V lost 5 bases and J lost 1 base. This CDR3 comprises 17 residues. The method was immunoSEQ multiplex PCR; TCRdb's version includes in-frame clones alone and lacks a portion of them. The sample holds 38,000 or so clones, approximately 90% seen once. Sequences were derived from CD4+ or CD8+ T cells sorted from blood, sampled in a trial of the OX40 agonist ivuxolimab. The receptor's source is an adult with an advanced solid tumor such as melanoma, head and neck, liver or kidney cancer. This chain connects TRBV7-8 to TRBJ2-7; 8 nucleotides line up with TRBD1. The CDR3 DNA reads as TGTGCCAGCAGCCCGTACAGGGGGGCAGGGCTTTCCTACGAGCAGTACTTC. Translated: CASSPYRGAGLSYEQYF. Supplemented by reference TRBV7-8 and TRBJ2-7, the full variable domain reads GAGVSQSPRYKVAKRGQDVALRCDPISGHVSLFWYQQALGQGPEFLTYFQNEAQLDKSGLPSDRFFAERPEGSVSTLKIQRTQQEDSAVYLCASSPYRGAGLSYEQYFGPGTRLTVT.